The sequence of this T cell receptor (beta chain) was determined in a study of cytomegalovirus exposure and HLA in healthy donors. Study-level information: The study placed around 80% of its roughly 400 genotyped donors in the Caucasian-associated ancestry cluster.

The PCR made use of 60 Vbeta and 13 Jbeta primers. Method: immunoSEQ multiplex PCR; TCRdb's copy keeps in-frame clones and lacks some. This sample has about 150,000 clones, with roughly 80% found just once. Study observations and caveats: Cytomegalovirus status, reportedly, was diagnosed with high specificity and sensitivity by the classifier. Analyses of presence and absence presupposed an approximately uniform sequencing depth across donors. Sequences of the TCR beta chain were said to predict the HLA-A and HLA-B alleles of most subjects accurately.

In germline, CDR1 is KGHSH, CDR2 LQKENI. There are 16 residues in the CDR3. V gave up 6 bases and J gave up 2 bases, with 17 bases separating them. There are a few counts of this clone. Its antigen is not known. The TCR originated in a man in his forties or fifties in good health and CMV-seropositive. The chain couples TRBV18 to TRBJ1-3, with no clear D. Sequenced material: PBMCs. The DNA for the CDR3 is TGTGCCAGCTCCCCGAGTAGAGGGATCGCTGGAAACACCATATATTTT. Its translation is CASSPSRGIAGNTIYF. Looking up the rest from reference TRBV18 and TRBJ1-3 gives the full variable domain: NAGVMQNPRHLVRRRGQEARLRCSPMKGHSHVYWYRQLPEEGLKFMVYLQKENIIDESGMPKERFSAEFPKEGPSILRIQQVVRGDSAAYFCASSPSRGIAGNTIYFGEGSWLTVV.